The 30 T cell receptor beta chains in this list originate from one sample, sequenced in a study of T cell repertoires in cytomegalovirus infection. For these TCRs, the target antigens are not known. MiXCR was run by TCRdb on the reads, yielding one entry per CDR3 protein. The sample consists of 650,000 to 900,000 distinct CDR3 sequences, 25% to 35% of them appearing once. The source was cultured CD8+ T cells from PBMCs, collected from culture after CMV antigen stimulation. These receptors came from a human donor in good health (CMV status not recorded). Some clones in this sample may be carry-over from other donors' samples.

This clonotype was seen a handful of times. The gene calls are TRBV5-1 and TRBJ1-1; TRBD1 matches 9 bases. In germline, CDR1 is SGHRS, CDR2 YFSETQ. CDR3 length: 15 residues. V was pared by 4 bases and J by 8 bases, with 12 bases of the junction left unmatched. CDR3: CASSTTGQGYKEAFF. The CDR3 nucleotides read TGCGCCAGCAGCACAACCGGACAGGGGTATAAGGAAGCTTTCTTT.

This CDR3 is CASSLVVTMNTEAFF. The CDR3 DNA sequence: TGTGCCAGCAGCTTGGTAGTCACAATGAACACTGAAGCTTTCTTT. This rearrangement joins TRBV5-6 to TRBJ1-1; D gene unclear. V dropped 0 bases and J dropped 0 bases, with 9 bases sitting between them. CDR3 size: 15 residues. Germline assignment: CDR1 SGHDT and CDR2 YYEEEE. The complete variable domain, with remaining parts taken from reference TRBV5-6 and TRBJ1-1, reads DAGVTQSPTHLIKTRGQQVTLRCSPKSGHDTVSWYQQALGQGPQFIFQYYEEEERQRGNFPDRFSGHQFPNYSSELNVNALLLGDSALYLCASSLVVTMNTEAFFGQGTRLTVV.

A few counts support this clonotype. CDR3 DNA: TGTGCCAGCAGTTTAGAAAGCGGGGGGGCTCGAGGAGGTGAGCAGTTCTTC. Its translation is CASSLESGGARGGEQFF. The chain is built from TRBV12-3 or TRBV12-4 and TRBJ2-1, with 10 bases aligning to TRBD2. The CDR3 has 17 amino acids. With V trimmed by 1 base and J by 9 bases, 12 bases remained unmatched.

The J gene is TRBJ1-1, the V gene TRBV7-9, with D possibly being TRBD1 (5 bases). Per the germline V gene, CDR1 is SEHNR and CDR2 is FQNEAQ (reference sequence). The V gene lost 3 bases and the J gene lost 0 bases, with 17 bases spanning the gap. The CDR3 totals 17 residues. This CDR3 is CASSFSLVGAVNTEAFF. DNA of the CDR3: TGTGCCAGCAGCTTTTCATTGGTCGGGGCAGTGAACACTGAAGCTTTCTTT.

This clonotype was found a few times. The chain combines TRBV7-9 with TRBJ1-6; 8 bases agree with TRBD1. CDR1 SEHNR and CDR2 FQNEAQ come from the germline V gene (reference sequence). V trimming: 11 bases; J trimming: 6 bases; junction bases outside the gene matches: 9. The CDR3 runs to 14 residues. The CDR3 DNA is TGTGCCCTCAGGGCAGGGGGCTCTAATTCACCCCTCCACTTT. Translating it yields CALRAGGSNSPLHF.

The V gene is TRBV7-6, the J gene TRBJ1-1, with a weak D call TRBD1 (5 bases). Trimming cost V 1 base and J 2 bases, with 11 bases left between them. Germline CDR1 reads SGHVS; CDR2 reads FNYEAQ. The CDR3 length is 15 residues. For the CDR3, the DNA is TGTGCCAGCAGCTTAGGTTACGACAGTAACACTGAAGCTTTCTTT. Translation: CASSLGYDSNTEAFF.

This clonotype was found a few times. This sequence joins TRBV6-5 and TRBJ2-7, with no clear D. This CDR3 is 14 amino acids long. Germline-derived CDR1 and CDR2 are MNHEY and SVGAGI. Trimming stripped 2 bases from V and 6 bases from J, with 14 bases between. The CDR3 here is CASSYHPAGAEQYF. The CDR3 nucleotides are TGTGCCAGCAGTTACCACCCGGCAGGAGCCGAGCAGTACTTC.

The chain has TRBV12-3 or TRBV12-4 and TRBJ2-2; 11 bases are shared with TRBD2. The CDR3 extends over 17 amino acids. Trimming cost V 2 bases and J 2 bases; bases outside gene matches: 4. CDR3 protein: CASSLMGLAVNTGELFF. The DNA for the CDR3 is TGTGCCAGCAGTTTAATGGGACTAGCGGTCAACACCGGGGAGCTGTTTTTT.

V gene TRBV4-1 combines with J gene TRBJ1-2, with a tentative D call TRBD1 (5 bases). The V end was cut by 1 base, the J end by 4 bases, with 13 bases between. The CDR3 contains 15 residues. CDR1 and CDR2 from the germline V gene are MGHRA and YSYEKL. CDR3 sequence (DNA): TGCGCCAGCAGCCAAGTAGTGACAGTGATCTATGGCTACACCTTC. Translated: CASSQVVTVIYGYTF.

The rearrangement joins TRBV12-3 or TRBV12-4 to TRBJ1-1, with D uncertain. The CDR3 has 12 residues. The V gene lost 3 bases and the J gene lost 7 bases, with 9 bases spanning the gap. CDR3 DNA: TGTGCCAGCAGTTTCGACGAGCTTGAAGCTTTCTTT. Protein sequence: CASSFDELEAFF.

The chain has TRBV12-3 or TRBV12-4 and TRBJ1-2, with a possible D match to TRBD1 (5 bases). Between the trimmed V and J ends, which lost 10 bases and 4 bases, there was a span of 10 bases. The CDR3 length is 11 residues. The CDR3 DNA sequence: TGTGCCACCGGGGCTTTCTATGGCTACACCTTC. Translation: CATGAFYGYTF.

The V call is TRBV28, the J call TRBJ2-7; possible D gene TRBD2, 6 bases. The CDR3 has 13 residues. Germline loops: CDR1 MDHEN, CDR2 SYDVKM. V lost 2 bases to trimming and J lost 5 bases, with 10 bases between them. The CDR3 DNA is TGTGCCAGCAGTTTAGCGGGGTATCACGAGCAGTACGTC. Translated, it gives CASSLAGYHEQYV.

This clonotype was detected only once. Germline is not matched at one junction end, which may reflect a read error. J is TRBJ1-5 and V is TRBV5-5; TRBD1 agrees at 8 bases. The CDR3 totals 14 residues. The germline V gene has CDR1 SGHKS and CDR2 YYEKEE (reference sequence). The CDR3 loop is CVSSLGQALQPQHF. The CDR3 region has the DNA TGTGTCAGCAGCTTGGGACAGGCACTTCAGCCCCAGCATTTT.

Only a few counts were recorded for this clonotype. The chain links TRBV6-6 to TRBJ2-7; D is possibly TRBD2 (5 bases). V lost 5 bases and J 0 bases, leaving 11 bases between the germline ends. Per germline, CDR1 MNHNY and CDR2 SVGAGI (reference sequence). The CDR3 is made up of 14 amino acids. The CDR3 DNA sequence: TGTGCCAGCAGTACGGACGGAGGCTCCTACGAGCAGTACGTC. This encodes CASSTDGGSYEQYV.

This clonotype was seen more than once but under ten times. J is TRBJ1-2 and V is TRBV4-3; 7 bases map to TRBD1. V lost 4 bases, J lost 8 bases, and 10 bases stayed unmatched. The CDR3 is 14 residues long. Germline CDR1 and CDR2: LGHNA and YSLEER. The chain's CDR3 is CASSPYRGSGGYTF. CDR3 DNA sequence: TGCGCCAGCAGCCCTTACAGGGGATCTGGGGGCTACACCTTC.

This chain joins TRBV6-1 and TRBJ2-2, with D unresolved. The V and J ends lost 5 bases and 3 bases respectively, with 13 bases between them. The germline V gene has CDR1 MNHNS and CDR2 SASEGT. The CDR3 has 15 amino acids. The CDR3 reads CASSYIDGYTGELFF. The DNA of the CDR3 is TGTGCCAGCAGTTACATAGACGGGTACACCGGGGAGCTGTTTTTT.

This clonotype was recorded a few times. CDR3 coding DNA: TGTGCCAGCAGTTACCTGCCCGCCTCCTACAATGAGCAGTTCTTC. Translation gives CASSYLPASYNEQFF. J is TRBJ2-1 and V is TRBV6-5; unclear D gene. Deletions cut 2 bases from V and 0 bases from J, with 8 bases between. The length of the CDR3 is 15 residues. CDR1 is MNHEY and CDR2 is SVGAGI in the germline V gene.

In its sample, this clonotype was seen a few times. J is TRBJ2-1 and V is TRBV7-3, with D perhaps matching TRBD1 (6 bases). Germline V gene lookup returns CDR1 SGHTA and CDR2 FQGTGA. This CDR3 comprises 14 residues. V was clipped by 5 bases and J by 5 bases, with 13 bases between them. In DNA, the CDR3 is TGTGCCAGCAGCATTAGGGACACTGACAATGAGCAGTTCTTC. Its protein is CASSIRDTDNEQFF.

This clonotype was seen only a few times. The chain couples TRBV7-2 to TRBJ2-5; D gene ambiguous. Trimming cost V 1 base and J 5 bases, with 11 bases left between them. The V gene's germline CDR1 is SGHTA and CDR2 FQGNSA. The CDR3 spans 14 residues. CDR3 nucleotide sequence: TGTGCCAGCAGCTTAGAAGTGGTGGGGGAGACCCAGTACTTC. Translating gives CASSLEVVGETQYF. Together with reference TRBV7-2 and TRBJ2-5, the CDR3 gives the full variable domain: GAGVSQSPSNKVTEKGKDVELRCDPISGHTALYWYRQSLGQGLEFLIYFQGNSAPDKSGLPSDRFSAERTGGSVSTLTIQRTQQEDSAVYLCASSLEVVGETQYFGPGTRLLVL.

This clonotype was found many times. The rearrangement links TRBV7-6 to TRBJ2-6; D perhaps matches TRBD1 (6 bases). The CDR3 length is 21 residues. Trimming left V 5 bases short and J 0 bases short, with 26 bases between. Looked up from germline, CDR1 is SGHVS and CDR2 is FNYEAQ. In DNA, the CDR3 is TGTGCCAGCAGCGAGTGGGCCTTGATGGGGGCGAAGAGCTCTGGGGCCAACGTCCTGACTTTC. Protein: CASSEWALMGAKSSGANVLTF.

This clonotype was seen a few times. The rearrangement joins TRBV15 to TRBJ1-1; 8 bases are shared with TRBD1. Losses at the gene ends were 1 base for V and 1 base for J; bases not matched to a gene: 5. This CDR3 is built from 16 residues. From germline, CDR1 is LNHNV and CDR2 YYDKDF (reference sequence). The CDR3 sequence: CATSRARQGWNTEAFF. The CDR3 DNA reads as TGTGCCACCAGCAGAGCTAGACAGGGGTGGAACACTGAAGCTTTCTTT.

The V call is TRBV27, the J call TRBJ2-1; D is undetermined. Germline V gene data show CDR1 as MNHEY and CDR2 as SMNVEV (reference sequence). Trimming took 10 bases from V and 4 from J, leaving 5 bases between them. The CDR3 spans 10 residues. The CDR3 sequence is CATGYNEQFF. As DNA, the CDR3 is TGTGCCACCGGGTACAATGAGCAGTTCTTC.

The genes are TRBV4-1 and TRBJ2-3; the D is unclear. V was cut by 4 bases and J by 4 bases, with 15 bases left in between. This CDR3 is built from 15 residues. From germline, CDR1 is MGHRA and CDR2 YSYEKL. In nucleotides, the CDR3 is TGCGCCAGCAGCCGGCCTTCCCATGGCCCAGATACGCAGTATTTT. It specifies CASSRPSHGPDTQYF.

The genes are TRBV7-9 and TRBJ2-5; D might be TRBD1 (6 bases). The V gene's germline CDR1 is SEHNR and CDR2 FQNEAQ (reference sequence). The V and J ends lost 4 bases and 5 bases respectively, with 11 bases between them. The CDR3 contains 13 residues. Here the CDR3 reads CASSSGTPETQYF. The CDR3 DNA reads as TGTGCCAGCAGCTCCGGGACACCCGAGACCCAGTACTTC.

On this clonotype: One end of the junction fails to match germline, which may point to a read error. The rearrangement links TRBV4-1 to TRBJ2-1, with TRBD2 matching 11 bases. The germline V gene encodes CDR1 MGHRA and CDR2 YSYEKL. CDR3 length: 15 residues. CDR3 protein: CASNQYSGGAREQFF. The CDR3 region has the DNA TGCGCCAGCAACCAATATAGCGGGGGGGCCCGTGAGCAGTTCTTC.

This chain's CDR3 is CASSSPTESGSPLHF. Written as DNA, the CDR3 is TGTGCCAGCAGCTCCCCTACAGAGTCGGGTTCACCCCTCCACTTT. J is TRBJ1-6 and V is TRBV7-9; D remains ambiguous. Germline V gene sequence: CDR1 SEHNR, CDR2 FQNEAQ (reference sequence). V was shortened by 4 bases and J by 9 bases, with 16 bases between the two germline ends. This CDR3 has 15 residues. Based on the CDR3 plus reference TRBV7-9 and TRBJ1-6, the full variable domain is DTGVSQNPRHKITKRGQNVTFRCDPISEHNRLYWYRQTLGQGPEFLTYFQNEAQLEKSRLLSDRFSAERPKGSFSTLEIQRTEQGDSAMYLCASSSPTESGSPLHFGNGTRLTVT.

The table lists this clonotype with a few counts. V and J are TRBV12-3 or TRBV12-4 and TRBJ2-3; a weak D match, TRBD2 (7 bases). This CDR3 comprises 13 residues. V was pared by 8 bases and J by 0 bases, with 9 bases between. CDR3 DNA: TGTGCCAGCGCGGGGGCTAGCACAGATACGCAGTATTTT. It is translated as CASAGASTDTQYF.

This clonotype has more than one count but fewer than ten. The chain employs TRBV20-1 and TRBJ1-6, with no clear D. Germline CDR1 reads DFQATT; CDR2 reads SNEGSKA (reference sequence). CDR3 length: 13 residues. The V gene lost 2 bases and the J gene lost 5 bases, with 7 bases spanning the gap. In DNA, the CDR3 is TGCAGTGCTAGAAGGCCCGATAATTCACCCCTCCACTTT. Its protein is CSARRPDNSPLHF.

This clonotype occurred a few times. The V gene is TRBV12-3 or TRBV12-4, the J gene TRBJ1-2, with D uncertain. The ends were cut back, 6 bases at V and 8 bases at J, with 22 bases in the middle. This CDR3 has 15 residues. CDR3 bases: TGTGCCAGCAGCCCTGACCCCCTTTCCTGGTCAGGCTACACCTTC. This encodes CASSPDPLSWSGYTF.

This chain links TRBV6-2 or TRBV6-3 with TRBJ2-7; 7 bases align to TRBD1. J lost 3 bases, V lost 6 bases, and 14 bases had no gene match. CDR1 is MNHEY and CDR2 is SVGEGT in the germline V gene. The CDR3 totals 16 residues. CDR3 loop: CASSPGQEGFHYEQYF. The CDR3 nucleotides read TGTGCCAGCAGCCCCGGACAGGAAGGGTTTCACTACGAGCAGTACTTC.